Listed below are T cell receptor beta chains from one sample, sequenced in a study of T cell responses to AZD1222 COVID-19 vaccine. Produced via immunoSEQ multiplex PCR; TCRdb's table is partial and in-frame only. The table records roughly 120,000 clones, approximately 91% of them present only once. This specimen consisted of peripheral blood, obtained on day 0 of AZD1222 vaccination. The receptors were gathered from an adult in good health. CDR3s include the opening cysteine and the closing phenylalanine or tryptophan. The D gene is left open where the match is weak. The size of a clone is reported for some rows only, either as once, few or many, or as a class for expanded clones.

NA	TRBV5-5	TRBJ2-7	NA	TGTGCCAGCACCTATATCGGGAACCTCTACGAGCAGTACTTC	CASTYIGNLYEQYF
NA	TRBV6-5	TRBJ1-3	NA	TGTGCCAGCAGTTACTCACGGGCCAGAAACACCATATATTTT	CASSYSRARNTIYF
NA	TRBV9	TRBJ1-1	NA	TGTGCCAGCAGCCCCATGGGGGCTCGGAACACTGAAGCTTTCTTT	CASSPMGARNTEAFF
NA	TRBV20-1	TRBJ2-7	NA	TGCAGTGCTAGCGAGGGCTACGAGCAGTACTTC	CSASEGYEQYF
NA	TRBV6-2/TRBV6-3	TRBJ1-2	NA	TGTGCCAGCAGTTACAGGGTCTATGGCTACACCTTC	CASSYRVYGYTF
NA	TRBV11-1	TRBJ1-2	TRBD1	TGTGCCAGCAGTATCGACAGGGCTAACTATGGCTACACCTTC	CASSIDRANYGYTF
NA	TRBV7-2	TRBJ2-3	NA	TGTGCCAGCAGCTTAGTCTTATCCACAGATACGCAGTATTTT	CASSLVLSTDTQYF
once	TRBV30	TRBJ2-2	TRBD1	TGTGCCTGGGGTACAGGGGGCTCGGTTACCGGGGAGCTGTTTTTT	CAWGTGGSVTGELFF
many	TRBV4-1	TRBJ2-4	TRBD1	TGCGCCAGCAGCCAAGCCTTACAGGGGGCCAAAAACATTCAGTACTTC	CASSQALQGAKNIQYF
NA	TRBV6-5	TRBJ2-3	TRBD2	TGTGCCAGCAGTCTACTAGCGGGGGCCAATACGCAGTATTTT	CASSLLAGANTQYF
NA	TRBV7-9	TRBJ2-7	TRBD1	TGTGCCAGCAGCTTAGCGCTTGGGGACAGCACCTACGAGCAGTACTTC	CASSLALGDSTYEQYF
NA	TRBV3-1/TRBV3-2	TRBJ1-2	NA	TGTGCCAGCAGCCAAATAGACCGAGACTATGGCTACACCTTC	CASSQIDRDYGYTF
once	TRBV25-1	TRBJ2-1	NA	TGTGCCAGCAGTGAATGGCAGAATGAGCAGTTCTTC	CASSEWQNEQFF
NA	TRBV7-8	TRBJ2-1	NA	TGTGCCAGCAGCGAGGATCCGTACAATGAGCAGTTCTTC	CASSEDPYNEQFF
NA	TRBV27	TRBJ2-5	NA	TGTGCCAGCAGTTTGCCGGGATCACAAGAGACCCAGTACTTC	CASSLPGSQETQYF
NA	TRBV6-5	TRBJ2-6	NA	TGTGCCAGCAGTTACCGAGTAGGGGCAGGGGCCAACGTCCTGACTTTC	CASSYRVGAGANVLTF
NA	TRBV6-2/TRBV6-3	TRBJ2-7	NA	TGTGCCAGCAGTTATTTCGGGAATCAGTACTTC	CASSYFGNQYF
NA	TRBV5-5	TRBJ1-6	NA	TGTGCCAGCAGCTGGAGGGCGGGGTATGATTCACCCCTCCACTTT	CASSWRAGYDSPLHF
NA	TRBV6-1	TRBJ2-5	NA	TGTGCCAGCAGGCCCAGTGGGTCGGGAGAGACCCAGTACTTC	CASRPSGSGETQYF
NA	TRBV10-3	TRBJ1-4	NA	TGTGCCATCAGTCCCCGGGGCAGGATGCTGTTTTTT	CAISPRGRMLFF
NA	TRBV29-1	TRBJ2-3	NA	TGCAGCGTTGAATATGGTAGCCTGGCGCAGTATTTT	CSVEYGSLAQYF
NA	TRBV30	TRBJ2-1	TRBD2	TGTGCCTGGAGATCACTCGGGGAGGGTGGCAATGAGCAGTTCTTC	CAWRSLGEGGNEQFF
NA	TRBV7-3	TRBJ2-1	TRBD1	TGTGCCAGCAGCCGAGGGACAGGGTACTACAATGAGCAGTTCTTC	CASSRGTGYYNEQFF
once	TRBV10-1	TRBJ2-1	NA	TGCGCCAGCAGTGAGTCTGCGGAGTACAATGAGCAGTTCTTC	CASSESAEYNEQFF
NA	TRBV7-9	TRBJ1-2	NA	TGTGCCAGCAGCTTACTTCCCAGGGATAATGGCTACACCTTC	CASSLLPRDNGYTF
NA	TRBV18	TRBJ1-6	TRBD1	TGTGCCAGCTCACCACGGACCGGGACAGGGGGCTTATCCTATAATTCACCCCTCCACTTT	CASSPRTGTGGLSYNSPLHF
NA	TRBV5-5	TRBJ1-1	NA	TGTGCCAGCAGCTCGGACACTCACGGGACTGAAGCTTTCTTT	CASSSDTHGTEAFF
NA	TRBV19	TRBJ1-2	NA	TGTGCCAGTAGTATAGTGGCACAGGGCCGTGGCTACACCTTC	CASSIVAQGRGYTF
NA	TRBV3-1/TRBV3-2	TRBJ1-6	NA	TGTGCCAGCAGCCAAGTAGGGGGGTGGGATTCACCCCTCCACTTT	CASSQVGGWDSPLHF
NA	TRBV2	TRBJ1-4	NA	TGTGCCAGCAGCCCACTGGTACTCAGAAGTGAAAAACTGTTTTTT	CASSPLVLRSEKLFF
once	TRBV15	TRBJ2-1	TRBD2	TGTGCCACCAGCAGAGATTCCCTAGCGGGAAACTCCTACAATGAGCAGTTCTTC	CATSRDSLAGNSYNEQFF
NA	TRBV3-1/TRBV3-2	TRBJ1-6	TRBD1	TGTGCCAGCAGCCTCATTTCCGGGACAGGGGTAGATGCCTATAATTCACCCCTCCACTTT	CASSLISGTGVDAYNSPLHF
NA	TRBV15	TRBJ2-1	NA	TGTGCCACCAGCCTACAGGGAGGGTTTGATGAGCAGTTCTTC	CATSLQGGFDEQFF
NA	TRBV18	TRBJ2-5	NA	TGTGCCAGCTCACCCCCGGGGGCTTCCGAAACCCAGTACTTC	CASSPPGASETQYF
NA	TRBV9	TRBJ2-5	NA	TGTGCCAGCAGCGCCGGTGGGGGGTACCAAGAGACCCAGTACTTC	CASSAGGGYQETQYF
NA	TRBV6-5	TRBJ1-4	TRBD1	TGTGCCAGCAGTCGACAGGGTGCAACTAATGAAAAACTGTTTTTT	CASSRQGATNEKLFF
NA	TRBV12-3/TRBV12-4	TRBJ1-1	NA	TGTGCCAGCAGATCGGGGATCGCTGAAGCTTTCTTT	CASRSGIAEAFF
NA	TRBV29-1	TRBJ2-3	TRBD1	TGCAGCGTCCGACTTTTACAGGGGGCCACCAGCGATACGCAGTATTTT	CSVRLLQGATSDTQYF
once	TRBV7-2	TRBJ1-5	NA	TGTGCCAGCAGCTTATCCCGGGGGGATCAGCCCCAGCATTTT	CASSLSRGDQPQHF
NA	TRBV12-3/TRBV12-4	TRBJ1-2	NA	TGTGCCAGCAGGTTCAGTTTGGGCGGCTACACCTTC	CASRFSLGGYTF